This T cell receptor beta chain was identified during a study of cytomegalovirus exposure and HLA in healthy donors. Looking at the study overall: The platform used for the approximately 120 validation repertoires matched that of the roughly 720 first-cohort repertoires, a later analysis reported. General observations from the study: A later analysis found first-cohort TCR clusters tended to co-occur in the approximately 110 validation repertoires. In vitro assays verified that three CMV-associated chains recognized CMV antigens specifically. Listed as cytomegalovirus-associated were 150 to 200 TCR beta chains.

Sequencing was performed with immunoSEQ multiplex PCR; in TCRdb, only in-frame clones are kept and a portion is missing. The data show fewer than 200,000 clones, approximately 89% seen once. With regard to this clone: What it recognizes is unknown.

Germline CDR1 and CDR2: MGHRA and YSYEKL. The CDR3 loop spans 15 amino acids. Trimming pared 2 bases from V and 11 bases from J, leaving 19 bases between. The sequence derives from a woman aged 18-35 years in good health and CMV-seropositive. The sample comprised PBMCs. The V gene is TRBV4-1, the J gene TRBJ1-3; D is undetermined. Here the CDR3 reads CASSQPTAKRIPIYF. The CDR3 DNA sequence: TGCGCCAGCAGCCAACCGACTGCCAAGCGAATCCCCATATATTTT.